A selection of T cell receptor beta chains follows, all from one sample in a study of blood T cell repertoires in COVID-19. The method was immunoSEQ multiplex PCR; TCRdb's version includes in-frame clones alone and lacks a portion of them. The sample includes a few hundred thousand clones, about 90% of them seen just once. Sequencing was done on a sample of PBMCs or T cells enriched from blood (not recorded which). These receptors originate from a human donor in a cohort exposed to, infected with or recovered from COVID-19 (not recorded which). The donor label of this sample is uncertain. The CDR3 runs from the conserved cysteine through the conserved F or W. A D gene is named only where the DNA matches it firmly. Clone size, where shown, is once, few, many, or a class for clones that have expanded.

CDR3 length | clone size | J gene | V gene | D gene | CDR3 DNA | CDR3 protein
15 | NA | TRBJ2-7 | TRBV5-1 | TRBD1 | TGCGCCAGCAGCTCCCCATCCTTACAGGGGTACGAGCAGTACTTC | CASSSPSLQGYEQYF
15 | NA | TRBJ1-3 | TRBV27 | TRBD1 | TGTGCCAGCAGAGCCGGGACAGTCTCTGGAAACACCATATATTTT | CASRAGTVSGNTIYF
14 | few | TRBJ1-3 | TRBV2 | NA | TGTGCCAGCAGTGCACAGGGAAACGGAAACACCATATATTTT | CASSAQGNGNTIYF
15 | NA | TRBJ1-2 | TRBV4-3 | TRBD1 | TGCGCCAGCAGCCAAGACTCTCGACAGGGGCTTGGCTACACCTTC | CASSQDSRQGLGYTF
19 | NA | TRBJ1-4 | TRBV4-1 | NA | TGCGCCAGCAGCCAAGTCGGTTTTAGCGGGGGGCCCTTCCTGAAAAAACTGTTTTTT | CASSQVGFSGGPFLKKLFF
14 | few | TRBJ2-1 | TRBV2 | TRBD2 | TGTGCCAATTTCGGACTAGCGGGGACCAATGAGCAGTTCTTC | CANFGLAGTNEQFF
18 | NA | TRBJ2-1 | TRBV4-1 | TRBD2 | TGCGCCAGCAGCCAAGTAACGGGTGGACTAGGATTATACAATGAGCAGTTCTTC | CASSQVTGGLGLYNEQFF
13 | NA | TRBJ1-1 | TRBV29-1 | NA | TGCAGCGTTGGCCACGCGGGTGGGACTGAAGCTTTCTTT | CSVGHAGGTEAFF
12 | NA | TRBJ2-1 | TRBV29-1 | NA | TGCAGCGTTGAACAAGGGGACACCCCGCAGTTCTTC | CSVEQGDTPQFF
14 | NA | TRBJ1-5 | TRBV27 | NA | TGTGCCAGCAGCGGGGGATGGAGCAATCAGCCCCAGCATTTT | CASSGGWSNQPQHF
15 | few | TRBJ1-1 | TRBV11-2 | NA | TGTGCCAGCAGCATACTAACAGGGAGGGGGACTGAAGCTTTCTTT | CASSILTGRGTEAFF
16 | NA | TRBJ1-1 | TRBV4-1 | NA | TGCGCCAGCAGCCAAGACGGGGGACTCTCCAACACTGAAGCTTTCTTT | CASSQDGGLSNTEAFF
15 | once | TRBJ2-3 | TRBV7-2 | TRBD1 | TGTGCCAGCAGCGAGACAGGGTTAAGCACAGATACGCAGTATTTT | CASSETGLSTDTQYF
13 | NA | TRBJ2-7 | TRBV12-5 | TRBD1 | TGTGCTAGTGTTTTGACAGGGGCTGGGGAGCAGTACTTC | CASVLTGAGEQYF
13 | NA | TRBJ1-2 | TRBV29-1 | TRBD1 | TGCAGCGTGACCCGGGACAGGGGGTATGGCTACACCTTC | CSVTRDRGYGYTF
17 | NA | TRBJ1-1 | TRBV9 | TRBD1 | TGTGCCAGCAGCGTAGGAGCCGGAGACAGGGGGAGAACTGAAGCTTTCTTT | CASSVGAGDRGRTEAFF
15 | NA | TRBJ1-2 | TRBV7-5 | NA | TGTGCCAGAAGCCCCGGGACAGGGGGCGACTATGGCTACACCTTC | CARSPGTGGDYGYTF
12 | NA | TRBJ2-7 | TRBV29-1 | NA | TGCAGCGTTCGGGGGTTAGGCGGGGAGCAGTACTTC | CSVRGLGGEQYF
16 | NA | TRBJ1-4 | TRBV25-1 | NA | TGTGCCAGCAGTGAGGCGGTGGTGGGGCTGGAAGAAAAACTGTTTTTT | CASSEAVVGLEEKLFF
13 | NA | TRBJ2-7 | TRBV11-3 | NA | TGTGCCAGCAGCCAGGAGGGGTCCTACGAGCAGTACTTC | CASSQEGSYEQYF
14 | NA | TRBJ1-1 | TRBV19 | NA | TGTGCCAGTACCCCGCGGCAAGGGAACACTGAAGCTTTCTTT | CASTPRQGNTEAFF
15 | NA | TRBJ1-5 | TRBV27 | TRBD1 | TGTGCCAGCAGTTCCCTGGGACAGGGTAATCAGCCCCAGCATTTT | CASSSLGQGNQPQHF
14 | NA | TRBJ2-3 | TRBV9 | TRBD1 | TGTGCCAGCACCGGGACAGGAAGCACAGATACGCAGTATTTT | CASTGTGSTDTQYF
16 | once | TRBJ1-1 | TRBV30 | TRBD1 | TGTGCCTGCCACGAACAGGGGGTGAACATCAACACTGAAGCTTTCTTT | CACHEQGVNINTEAFF
15 | NA | TRBJ2-5 | TRBV7-6 | TRBD1 | TGTGCCAGCAGCAAGGGACAGGGGGCCGGAGAGACCCAGTACTTC | CASSKGQGAGETQYF
13 | NA | TRBJ1-4 | TRBV12-3/TRBV12-4 | NA | TGTGCCAGCAGTTTGCGGGCGGCTGAAAAACTGTTTTTT | CASSLRAAEKLFF
14 | NA | TRBJ1-5 | TRBV4-1 | TRBD1 | TGCGCCAGCAGCCACGGGACAGGGTCTCAGCCCCAGCATTTT | CASSHGTGSQPQHF
14 | NA | TRBJ2-5 | TRBV21-1 | NA | TGTGCCAGCAGCATCCCCGATGAGCCGCAGACCCAGTACTTC | CASSIPDEPQTQYF
16 | NA | TRBJ1-2 | TRBV6-9 | TRBD1 | TGTGCCAGCAGTTATGGGTTACGACAGGGACCCTATGGCTACACCTTC | CASSYGLRQGPYGYTF
16 | NA | TRBJ2-3 | TRBV9 | TRBD1 | TGTGCCAGCAGCGTTACCGGGACAGGGGGCTTGAATACGCAGTATTTT | CASSVTGTGGLNTQYF
17 | NA | TRBJ1-4 | TRBV9 | TRBD1 | TGTGCCAGCAGCCCCAGACAGGGGCAGGGTACTGGTGAAAAACTGTTTTTT | CASSPRQGQGTGEKLFF
15 | NA | TRBJ1-6 | TRBV25-1 | NA | TGTGCCAGCAGTGTTACGGGGGGCTCAAATTCACCCCTCCACTTT | CASSVTGGSNSPLHF
17 | NA | TRBJ1-5 | TRBV25-1 | TRBD1 | TGTGCCAGCAGTCCGGGACAGGGGGCAATGTGGAATCAGCCCCAGCATTTT | CASSPGQGAMWNQPQHF
14 | NA | TRBJ1-2 | TRBV11-2 | NA | TGTGCCAGCAGCCGTCCGACAGGTCGGCATGGCTACACCTTC | CASSRPTGRHGYTF
15 | NA | TRBJ2-1 | TRBV7-2 | NA | TGTGCCAGCAGCTTAGTATTGACAGGCGGGAGTGAGCAGTTCTTC | CASSLVLTGGSEQFF
14 | NA | TRBJ1-3 | TRBV2 | NA | TGTGCCAGCAGCGGCCAGGGGTCTGGAAACACCATATATTTT | CASSGQGSGNTIYF
14 | NA | TRBJ1-2 | TRBV6-2/TRBV6-3 | TRBD1 | TGTGCCAGCAGCTCAGGACAGGGCGACTATGGCTACACCTTC | CASSSGQGDYGYTF
14 | NA | TRBJ1-2 | TRBV10-3 | NA | TGTGCCACCTCCCCGGCGGGGGGAAACTATGGCTACACCTTC | CATSPAGGNYGYTF
14 | NA | TRBJ2-3 | TRBV4-3 | TRBD2 | TGCGCCAGCAGCCGCGGGGGAGGCACAGATACGCAGTATTTT | CASSRGGGTDTQYF
16 | NA | TRBJ2-3 | TRBV3-1/TRBV3-2 | TRBD2 | TGTGCCAGCAGCCCAGCCTTTAGCGGGTCGGGGGATACGCAGTATTTT | CASSPAFSGSGDTQYF
14 | NA | TRBJ2-3 | TRBV19 | TRBD2 | TGTGCCAGTAGTATGGGACTAGCCACAGATACGCAGTATTTT | CASSMGLATDTQYF
14 | NA | TRBJ2-7 | TRBV12-5 | NA | TGTGCTAGTGGCCAGGGATTAGATTACTACGAGCAGTACTTC | CASGQGLDYYEQYF
15 | NA | TRBJ1-4 | TRBV19 | NA | TGTGCCAGTAGTATGTGGGGCTCGGCTAATGAAAAACTGTTTTTT | CASSMWGSANEKLFF
13 | NA | TRBJ1-2 | TRBV5-8 | TRBD1 | TGTGCCAGCGAGGACAGGGGTAACTATGGCTACACCTTC | CASEDRGNYGYTF
12 | NA | TRBJ1-2 | TRBV6-2/TRBV6-3 | NA | TGTGCCAGCAGTGTCGGGGTTGGGGGCTACACCTTC | CASSVGVGGYTF
14 | NA | TRBJ2-3 | TRBV30 | NA | TGTGCCTGGGCTGTAGGGGGGGTCGCAGATACGCAGTATTTT | CAWAVGGVADTQYF
16 | NA | TRBJ2-7 | TRBV7-6 | TRBD2 | TGTGCCAGCAGCTTTCGTAGCGGGTTGGCCTCCTACGAGCAGTACTTC | CASSFRSGLASYEQYF
13 | NA | TRBJ1-5 | TRBV30 | NA | TGTGCCTGGAGTGTACGGAGGGCGCAGCCCCAGCATTTT | CAWSVRRAQPQHF
14 | NA | TRBJ1-5 | TRBV15 | NA | TGTGCCACCAGCAGGAGAACTAGCAATCAGCCCCAGCATTTT | CATSRRTSNQPQHF
16 | once | TRBJ1-6 | TRBV7-9 | TRBD1 | TGTGCCAGCAGCTTAGGGGACGGGACAGGGAATTCACCCCTCCACTTT | CASSLGDGTGNSPLHF
16 | NA | TRBJ2-1 | TRBV7-2 | TRBD2 | TGTGCCAGCAGCTTAGGACAGCGGGGGGGCCCCGATGAGCAGTTCTTC | CASSLGQRGGPDEQFF
13 | NA | TRBJ2-7 | TRBV19 | TRBD1 | TGTGCCAGCGGACAGGGGGAGGACTACGAGCAGTACTTC | CASGQGEDYEQYF
14 | NA | TRBJ2-1 | TRBV30 | TRBD2 | TGTGCCTGGAATGTAGCGGGGGGTGGCGATGAGCAGTTCTTC | CAWNVAGGGDEQFF
14 | once | TRBJ1-6 | TRBV7-2 | NA | TGTGCCAGCAGCTTACAATACAGCAATTCACCCCTCCACTTT | CASSLQYSNSPLHF
12 | NA | TRBJ1-1 | TRBV14 | NA | TGTGCCAGCAGGCACGCAGGCACTGAAGCTTTCTTT | CASRHAGTEAFF